Presented here are 23 T cell receptor beta chains from one specimen sequenced in a study of OX40 agonist ivuxolimab in advanced cancers. Here immunoSEQ multiplex PCR was the method, and the copy in TCRdb shows in-frame clones only, minus some. The sample shows 20,000 to 30,000 clones, about 70% of them seen only once. This sample comprised CD4+ or CD8+ T cells sorted from blood, obtained in a trial of the OX40 agonist ivuxolimab. The receptors were sampled from an adult with an advanced solid tumor such as melanoma, head and neck, liver or kidney cancer.

J is TRBJ2-7 and V is TRBV7-9; TRBD2 matches 8 bases. V lost 1 base and J lost 2; bases outside the gene matches: 4. CDR1 and CDR2 from the germline V gene are SEHNR and FQNEAQ (reference sequence). The CDR3 consists of 15 residues. The CDR3 sequence is CASSLDAGGAYEQYF. For the CDR3, the DNA is TGTGCCAGCAGCTTAGATGCCGGGGGGGCCTACGAGCAGTACTTC.

DNA for the CDR3: TGCAGCGTTGAGGGGACTAGCGCCGACCTCTACGAGCAGTACTTC. The encoded protein is CSVEGTSADLYEQYF. The rearrangement uses TRBV29-1 and TRBJ2-7; 10 positions agree with TRBD2. The CDR3 is 15 amino acids. Per germline, CDR1 SQVTM and CDR2 ANQGSEA. J gave up 3 bases and V 3 bases, and 8 bases lay outside the gene matches.

V and J are TRBV6-5 and TRBJ1-1, with 7 bases aligning to TRBD1. V shed 6 bases and J 0 bases; nucleotides not matched to a gene: 7. This CDR3 spans 15 amino acids. CDR1 MNHEY and CDR2 SVGAGI come from the germline V gene. The CDR3 sequence: CASSPIGQVNTEAFF. The CDR3 region has the DNA TGTGCCAGCAGCCCCATCGGACAGGTGAACACTGAAGCTTTCTTT.

The chain is built from TRBV2 and TRBJ2-3; 12 bases map to TRBD2. Germline V CDR1 and CDR2: SNHLY, FYNNEI. The CDR3 extends over 16 amino acids. After removal of 6 bases from V and 4 bases from J, the junction contained 8 bases not matched to a gene. The CDR3 DNA follows: TGTGCCAGCAGGGCTTCTAGCGGGGGGGCCCCAGATACGCAGTATTTT. Protein: CASRASSGGAPDTQYF.

The chain joins TRBV7-9 to TRBJ1-4, with D possibly being TRBD1 (6 bases). The CDR3 consists of 16 residues. Trimming cost V 3 bases and J 6 bases, with 17 bases left between them. CDR1 is SEHNR and CDR2 is FQNEAQ in the germline V gene (reference sequence). The CDR3 sequence: CASSFVTTAGDEKLFF. DNA for the CDR3: TGTGCCAGCAGCTTTGTGACCACCGCAGGGGATGAAAAACTGTTTTTT.

The chain employs TRBV19 and TRBJ1-1, with D possibly TRBD1 on 5 matching bases. Per the germline V gene, CDR1 is LNHDA and CDR2 is SQIVND (reference sequence). CDR3 size: 13 residues. V was clipped by 2 bases and J by 10 bases, with 14 bases between them. The DNA for the CDR3 is TGTGCCAGTAGTATATTCCACGGGCAGGGAGCTTTCTTT. Amino acid sequence: CASSIFHGQGAFF.

The J gene is TRBJ2-7, the V gene TRBV7-8; TRBD1 matches at 9 bases. The CDR3 is 15 amino acids. The V and J ends lost 5 bases and 0 bases, in that order; junction bases with no gene match: 5. The germline CDR1 and CDR2 sequences are SGHVS and FQNEAQ. The CDR3 loop reads CASSQGQGSSYEQYF. CDR3 sequence (DNA): TGTGCCAGCAGCCAGGGACAGGGAAGCTCCTACGAGCAGTACTTC.

This chain joins TRBV6-5 and TRBJ2-1, with 9 bases identical to TRBD1. The germline V gene has CDR1 MNHEY and CDR2 SVGAGI. There are 14 residues in the CDR3. The V gene end was trimmed by 4 bases and the J gene end by 6 bases; junction bases not matched to a gene: 4. CDR3 region: CASSSGQGGNEQFF. The CDR3 DNA sequence: TGTGCCAGCAGTTCGGGACAGGGTGGCAATGAGCAGTTCTTC.

V and J are TRBV7-3 and TRBJ1-5; TRBD1 matches at 7 bases. The CDR3 sequence is 13 residues long. CDR1 and CDR2 from the germline V gene are SGHTA and FQGTGA. V shed 8 bases, J shed 6 bases, and the junction held 7 bases outside the gene matches. CDR3 DNA: TGTGCCAGCGCGACAGGGAGTCGTCAGCCCCAGCATTTT. This gives the protein CASATGSRQPQHF.

CDR3 nucleotide sequence: TGTGCCTGGAGTAACTACCCCAGGAAGCCCCACGAGCAGTACTTC. This codes for CAWSNYPRKPHEQYF. This chain joins TRBV30 and TRBJ2-7; D not resolved. Trimming removed 2 bases at V and 5 bases at J, with 19 bases between. The CDR3 length is 15 residues. The germline V gene encodes CDR1 GTSNPN and CDR2 SVGIG (reference sequence).

This clone came up a few times. The genes are TRBV5-1 and TRBJ2-7, with TRBD2 matching over 8 bases. The CDR3 loop spans 15 amino acids. Trimming took 1 base from V and 0 from J; bases not matched to a gene: 3. Germline CDR1 is SGHRS and CDR2 is YFSETQ. As DNA, the CDR3 is TGCGCCAGCAGCTTGTTTGCGGGGGGCTCCTACGAGCAGTACTTC. Protein sequence: CASSLFAGGSYEQYF.

V and J are TRBV7-9 and TRBJ2-5; 9 positions match TRBD2. V was clipped by 4 bases and J by 5 bases; unmatched bases: 14. The CDR3 runs to 17 residues. Germline lookup yields CDR1 SEHNR and CDR2 FQNEAQ (reference sequence). CDR3 residues: CASSSGSGGGAQETQYF. CDR3 sequence (DNA): TGTGCCAGCAGCTCGGGGAGCGGCGGGGGGGCCCAGGAGACCCAGTACTTC.

This rearrangement joins TRBV19 to TRBJ1-1; D unresolved. CDR3 length equals 14 residues. V lost 1 base and J 6 bases, leaving 12 bases between the germline ends. Germline values: CDR1 LNHDA, CDR2 SQIVND (reference sequence). Here the CDR3 reads CASSIGLQAPEAFF. The CDR3 DNA follows: TGTGCCAGTAGTATAGGGCTTCAGGCCCCTGAAGCTTTCTTT. Full variable domain (rest looked up from reference TRBV19 and TRBJ1-1): DGGITQSPKYLFRKEGQNVTLSCEQNLNHDAMYWYRQDPGQGLRLIYYSQIVNDFQKGDIAEGYSVSREKKESFPLTVTSAQKNPTAFYLCASSIGLQAPEAFFGQGTRLTVV.

This chain connects TRBV4-3 to TRBJ1-2; D gene ambiguous. Trimming removed 1 base at V and 8 bases at J, with 11 bases between. Per germline, CDR1 LGHNA and CDR2 YSLEER. The CDR3 loop spans 13 amino acids. This chain's CDR3 is CASSQGLGGGYTF. The DNA of the CDR3 is TGCGCCAGCAGCCAAGGACTCGGTGGAGGCTACACCTTC.

This chain joins TRBV5-1 and TRBJ2-7; D uncertain. The CDR3 runs to 14 residues. The V end lost 3 bases, the J end lost 4 bases, and 14 bases lay between the germline ends. CDR1 SGHRS and CDR2 YFSETQ come from the germline V gene. In nucleotides, the CDR3 is TGCGCCAGCAGCTCTACCGGGTCCGAATACGAGCAGTACTTC. It translates to CASSSTGSEYEQYF.

CDR3 loop: CASTGGLYNEQFF. The CDR3 DNA is TGTGCCAGCACGGGGGGGCTGTACAATGAGCAGTTCTTC. The chain is built from TRBV6-5 and TRBJ2-1, with 8 bases that match TRBD2. V shed 7 bases and J 4 bases; nucleotides not matched to a gene: 3. Germline CDR1 is MNHEY and CDR2 is SVGAGI. CDR3 size: 13 residues.

This sequence joins TRBV5-5 and TRBJ1-5, with 10 bases identical to TRBD1. The CDR3 spans 16 residues. V lost 3 bases and J lost 2; bases outside the gene matches: 5. Germline CDR1 and CDR2: SGHKS and YYEKEE (reference sequence). CDR3 sequence reads: CASSYGQGEGNQPQHF. The DNA of the CDR3 is TGTGCCAGCAGCTACGGACAGGGGGAAGGCAATCAGCCCCAGCATTTT.

In this sample, this clone turned up once. The chain has TRBV7-2 and TRBJ2-3; 7 nucleotides line up with TRBD1. V trimming: 3 bases; J trimming: 2 bases; junction bases outside the gene matches: 8. The CDR3 is 16 amino acids. Germline CDR1 is SGHTA and CDR2 is FQGNSA. The chain's CDR3 is CASSFNPGQTTDTQYF. CDR3 nucleotides: TGTGCCAGCAGCTTCAACCCGGGACAGACCACAGATACGCAGTATTTT.

V and J are TRBV7-8 and TRBJ1-5, with TRBD1 as a possible D gene (6 bases). V was trimmed by 1 base and J by 0 bases, leaving 10 bases between them. Germline CDR1 SGHVS, CDR2 FQNEAQ. The CDR3 length is 16 residues. CDR3 DNA sequence: TGTGCCAGCAGCTTAGGTTACAGGGATAGCAATCAGCCCCAGCATTTT. Its protein is CASSLGYRDSNQPQHF.

V gene TRBV11-2 combines with J gene TRBJ2-4; D call uncertain. The CDR3 consists of 14 residues. Germline assignment: CDR1 SGHAT and CDR2 FQNNGV. V shed 3 bases and J shed 5 bases, with 11 bases lying between them. This CDR3 is CASSLVPTQNIQYF. In DNA, the CDR3 is TGTGCCAGCAGCTTGGTCCCTACCCAAAACATTCAGTACTTC.

The chain recombines TRBV4-2 with TRBJ2-7; tentative D call: TRBD1 (6 bases). The CDR3 extends over 12 amino acids. Per the germline V gene, CDR1 is LGHNA and CDR2 is YNFKEQ. V lost 0 bases, J lost 9 bases, and 9 bases lay in between. The DNA for the CDR3 is TGTGCCAGCAGCCAAGAGGGGGCGGGGCAGTACTTC. Translation: CASSQEGAGQYF.

The chain uses TRBV9 and TRBJ1-2, with a tentative D call TRBD1 (6 bases). V was shortened by 3 bases and J by 8 bases, with 11 bases between the two germline ends. This CDR3 region has 12 residues. CDR1 is SGDLS, CDR2 YYNGEE, per germline. CDR3 nucleotide sequence: TGTGCCAGCAGCGAGGAGGGGGAGGGCTACACCTTC. Its translation is CASSEEGEGYTF.

CDR3 residues: CASSLGIANEQFF. CDR3 sequence (DNA): TGCGCCAGCTCTCTCGGGATCGCCAATGAGCAGTTCTTC. This chain connects TRBV4-1 to TRBJ2-1; TRBD2 is a possible D gene (5 bases). Germline V gene data show CDR1 as MGHRA and CDR2 as YSYEKL. This CDR3 spans 13 amino acids. Trimming shortened V by 8 bases and J by 6 bases, and 14 bases separated the two germline ends.